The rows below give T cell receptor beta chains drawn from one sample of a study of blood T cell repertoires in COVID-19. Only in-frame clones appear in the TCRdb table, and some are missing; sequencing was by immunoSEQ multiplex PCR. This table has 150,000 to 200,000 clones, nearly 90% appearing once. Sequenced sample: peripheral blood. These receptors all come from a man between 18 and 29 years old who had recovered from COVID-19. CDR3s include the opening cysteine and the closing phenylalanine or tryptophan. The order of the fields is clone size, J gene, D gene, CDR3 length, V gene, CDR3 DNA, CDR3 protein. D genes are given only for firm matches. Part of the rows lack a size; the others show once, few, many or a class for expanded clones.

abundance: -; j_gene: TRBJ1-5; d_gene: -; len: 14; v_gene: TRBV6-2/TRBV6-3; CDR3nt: TGTGCCAGCAGCCCGAACTCCGAGGGTCAGCCCCAGCATTTT; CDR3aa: CASSPNSEGQPQHF
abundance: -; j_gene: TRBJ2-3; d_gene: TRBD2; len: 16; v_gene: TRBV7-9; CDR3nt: TGTGCCAGCAGCTTAGCGGGACTACCCCCCTCAGATACGCAGTATTTT; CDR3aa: CASSLAGLPPSDTQYF
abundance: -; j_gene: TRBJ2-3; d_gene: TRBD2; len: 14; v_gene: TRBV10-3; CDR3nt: TGTGCCATCAGTGAGGTAGCGGGAGCCGATACGCAGTATTTT; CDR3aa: CAISEVAGADTQYF
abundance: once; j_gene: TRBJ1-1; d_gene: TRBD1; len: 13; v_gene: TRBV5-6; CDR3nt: TGTGCCAGCAGCTTACAGGGGGGTGGCGAAGCTTTCTTT; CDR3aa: CASSLQGGGEAFF
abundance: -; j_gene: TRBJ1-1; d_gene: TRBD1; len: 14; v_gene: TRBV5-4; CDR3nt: TGTGCCAGCAGCTATGCAGGGGGGAACACTGAAGCTTTCTTT; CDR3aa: CASSYAGGNTEAFF
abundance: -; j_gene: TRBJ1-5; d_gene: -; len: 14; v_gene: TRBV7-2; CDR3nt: TGTGCCAGCAGCTTAGCTACAGGGAATCAGCCCCAGCATTTT; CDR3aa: CASSLATGNQPQHF
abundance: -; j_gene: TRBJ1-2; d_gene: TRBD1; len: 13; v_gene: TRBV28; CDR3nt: TGTGCCAGCAGTCCGGGACAGGACTATGGCTACACCTTC; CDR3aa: CASSPGQDYGYTF
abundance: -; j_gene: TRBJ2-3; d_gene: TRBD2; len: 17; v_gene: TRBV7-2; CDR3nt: TGTGCCAGCAGCTTATCGGGCGGGAGGCGGGGCACAGATACGCAGTATTTT; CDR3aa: CASSLSGGRRGTDTQYF
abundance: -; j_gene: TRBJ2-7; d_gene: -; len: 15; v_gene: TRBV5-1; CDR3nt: TGCGCCAGCAGCTCCTCCGGGACTCGCTCCTACGAGCAGTACTTC; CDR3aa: CASSSSGTRSYEQYF
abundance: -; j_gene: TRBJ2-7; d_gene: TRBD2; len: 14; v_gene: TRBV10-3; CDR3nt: TGTGCCATCAATCCTAGCGGGAGATCCCACGAGCAGTACTTC; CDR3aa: CAINPSGRSHEQYF
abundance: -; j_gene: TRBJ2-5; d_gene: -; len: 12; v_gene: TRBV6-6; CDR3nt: TGTGCCAGCAGTTACTCGAGAGAGACCCAGTACTTC; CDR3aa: CASSYSRETQYF
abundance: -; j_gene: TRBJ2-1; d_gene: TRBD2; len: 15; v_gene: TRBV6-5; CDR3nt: TGTGCCAGCAGTCCACTAGCGGGATCCTACAATGAGCAGTTCTTC; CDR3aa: CASSPLAGSYNEQFF
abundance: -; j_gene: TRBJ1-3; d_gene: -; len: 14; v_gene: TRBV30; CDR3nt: TGTGCCTGGAGTCCCCGGGACACCAAAAACACCATATATTTT; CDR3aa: CAWSPRDTKNTIYF
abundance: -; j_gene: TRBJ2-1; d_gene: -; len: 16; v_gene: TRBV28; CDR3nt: TGTGCCAGCAGCCGATATGTGGGGGCAGGGGAAAATGAGCAGTTCTTC; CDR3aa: CASSRYVGAGENEQFF
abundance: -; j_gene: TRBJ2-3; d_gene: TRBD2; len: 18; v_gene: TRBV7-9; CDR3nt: TGTGCCAGCAGCTTAGAGGGGGGGACTAGCGCCCTCACAGATACGCAGTATTTT; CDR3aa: CASSLEGGTSALTDTQYF
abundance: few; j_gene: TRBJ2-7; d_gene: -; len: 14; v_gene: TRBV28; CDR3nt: TGTGCCAGCAGCCGTGGGGGGGCCTCTAACGAGCAGTACTTC; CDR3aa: CASSRGGASNEQYF
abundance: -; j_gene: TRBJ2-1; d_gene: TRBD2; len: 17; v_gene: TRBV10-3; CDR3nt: TGTGCCATCAGCCCCACCGGGGTAGCGGGAGCCTCAGGTGAGCAGTTCTTC; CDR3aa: CAISPTGVAGASGEQFF
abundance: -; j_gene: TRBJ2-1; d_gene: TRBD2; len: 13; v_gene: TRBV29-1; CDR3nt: TGCAGCACCGGACTAGCGGCCTACAATGAGCAGTTCTTC; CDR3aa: CSTGLAAYNEQFF
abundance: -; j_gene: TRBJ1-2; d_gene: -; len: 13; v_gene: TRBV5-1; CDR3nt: TGCGCCAGCAGCTTGGCCGAGGACTATGGCTACACCTTC; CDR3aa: CASSLAEDYGYTF
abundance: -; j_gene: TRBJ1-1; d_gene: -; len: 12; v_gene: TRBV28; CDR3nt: TGTGCCAGCAGAAAACCTCCGGGGGAAGCTTTCTTT; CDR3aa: CASRKPPGEAFF
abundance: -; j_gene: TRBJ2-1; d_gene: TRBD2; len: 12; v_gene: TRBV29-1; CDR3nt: TGCAGCGTAGAGCGGGAGAAAGGTGAGCAGTTCTTC; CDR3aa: CSVEREKGEQFF
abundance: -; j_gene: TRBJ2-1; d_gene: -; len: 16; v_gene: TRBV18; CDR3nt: TGTGCCAGCTCACCACCTACAGGGAATTTCTACAATGAGCAGTTCTTC; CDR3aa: CASSPPTGNFYNEQFF
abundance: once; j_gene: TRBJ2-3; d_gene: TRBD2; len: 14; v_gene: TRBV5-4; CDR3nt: TGTGCCAGCAAACTAGCGGGAGAAATAGATACGCAGTATTTT; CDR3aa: CASKLAGEIDTQYF
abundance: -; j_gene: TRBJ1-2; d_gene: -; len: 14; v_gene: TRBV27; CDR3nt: TGTGCCAGCGCCCGAGGGTCGAATAACTATGGCTACACCTTC; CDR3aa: CASARGSNNYGYTF
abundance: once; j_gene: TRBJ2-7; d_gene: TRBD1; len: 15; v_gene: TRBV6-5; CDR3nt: TGTGCCAGCAGCCGAGGACAGGGGAACTCCTACGAGCAGTACTTC; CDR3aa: CASSRGQGNSYEQYF
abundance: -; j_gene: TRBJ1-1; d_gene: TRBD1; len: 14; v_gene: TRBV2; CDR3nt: TGTGCCAGGGGGACAGCAAACATAGGGACTGAAGCTTTCTTT; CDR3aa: CARGTANIGTEAFF
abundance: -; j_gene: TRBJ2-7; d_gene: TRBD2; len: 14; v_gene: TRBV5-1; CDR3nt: TGCGCCAGCACCGGGGGGGCAGGGGAATACGAGCAGTACTTC; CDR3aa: CASTGGAGEYEQYF
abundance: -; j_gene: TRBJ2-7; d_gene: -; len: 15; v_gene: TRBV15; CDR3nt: TGTGCCACCAGCGAAACCCGGGACACCTCCTACGAGCAGTACTTC; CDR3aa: CATSETRDTSYEQYF
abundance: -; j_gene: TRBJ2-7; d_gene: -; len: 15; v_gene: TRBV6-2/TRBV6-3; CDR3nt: TGTGCCAGCAGTCTCGGCCCCACAGGGCTCCACGAGCAGTACTTC; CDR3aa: CASSLGPTGLHEQYF
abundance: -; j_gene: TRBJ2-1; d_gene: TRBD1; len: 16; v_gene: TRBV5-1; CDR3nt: TGCGCCAGCAGCTTGGGTGAAGGGGGCCGCTACAATGAGCAGTTCTTC; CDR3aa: CASSLGEGGRYNEQFF
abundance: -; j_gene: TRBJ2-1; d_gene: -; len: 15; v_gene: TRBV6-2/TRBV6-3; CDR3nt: TGTGCCAGCAGTTACTCCCGGGGATGGGTAAATGAGCAGTTCTTC; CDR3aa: CASSYSRGWVNEQFF